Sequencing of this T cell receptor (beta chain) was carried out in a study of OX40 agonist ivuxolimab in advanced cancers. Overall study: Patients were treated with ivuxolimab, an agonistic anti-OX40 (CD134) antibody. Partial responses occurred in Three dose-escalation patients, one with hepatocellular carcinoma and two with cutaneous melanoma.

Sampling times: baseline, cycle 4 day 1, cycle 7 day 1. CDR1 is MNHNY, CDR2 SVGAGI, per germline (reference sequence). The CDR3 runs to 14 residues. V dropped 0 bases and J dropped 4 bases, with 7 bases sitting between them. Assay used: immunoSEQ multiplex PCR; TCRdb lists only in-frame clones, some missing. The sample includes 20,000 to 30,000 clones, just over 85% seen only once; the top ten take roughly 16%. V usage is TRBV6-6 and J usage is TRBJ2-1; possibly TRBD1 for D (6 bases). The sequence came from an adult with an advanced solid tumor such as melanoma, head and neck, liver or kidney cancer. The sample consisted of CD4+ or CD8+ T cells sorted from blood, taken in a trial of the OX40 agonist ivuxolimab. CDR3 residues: CASSYSQGYNEQFF. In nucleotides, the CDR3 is TGTGCCAGCAGTTACTCGCAGGGGTACAATGAGCAGTTCTTC.